This T cell receptor beta chain came from a study of early T cells in non-severe SARS-CoV-2 infection. This CDR3 comprises 16 residues. Between the trimmed V and J ends, which lost 0 bases and 3 bases, there was a span of 14 bases. CDR1 is MGHDK, CDR2 SYGVNS, per germline. This clonotype was counted many times. One entry per CDR3 protein results from TCRdb running MiXCR on the 5' RACE reads. This table holds some 54,000 distinct CDR3 sequences, over 7.5% found once. The specimen was whole blood. This receptor was taken from an adult who was a healthcare worker with PCR-confirmed SARS-CoV-2 infection or an uninfected control (not recorded which). The chain couples TRBV25-1 to TRBJ1-1; D gene uncertain. Written as DNA, the CDR3 is TGTGCCAGCAGTGAATATTGGCCCCGGATGGACACTGAAGCTTTCTTT. This sequence encodes CASSEYWPRMDTEAFF.